This entry concerns a single T cell receptor (beta chain). No antigen is known for it. One end of the junction is discordant with germline, which a read error may explain. The entry originates in a study of Graves' ophthalmopathy and Graves' hyperthyroidism. The CDR3 spans 17 residues. Germline assignment: CDR1 SGDLS and CDR2 YYNGEE. Amplified TCR beta CDR3 regions were obtained using RNA transcripts as template. Second-round multiplex PCR followed a first-round RT-PCR using HTBI primers. Using its own MiXCR run on the multiplex PCR reads, TCRdb lists one record per CDR3 protein. The sample shows around 1.1 million distinct CDR3 sequences, less than 45% of them seen only once. Study-level results: The blood repertoire also included most expanded thyroid clonotypes above 0.001 frequency.

This sequence originates from an adult man with Graves' hyperthyroidism. The rearrangement links TRBV9 to TRBJ2-5, with a tentative D call TRBD1 (7 bases). The sequenced sample consisted of peripheral blood or thyroid tissue (not recorded which). This CDR3 reads CASSVEGWRGRPETRYF. The CDR3 region has the DNA TGTGCCAGCAGCGTAGAGGGGTGGAGGGGGCGCCCGGAGACCCGGTACTTC.